These 20 T cell receptor beta chains were sequenced from one sample in a study of shared clonotypes between healthy human individuals. Sequencing was performed with immunoSEQ multiplex PCR; in TCRdb, only in-frame clones are kept and a portion is missing. The data show about 550,000 clones, just under 97% seen once. The naive CD8 fraction comprised CD45RO-negative cells positively selected for CCR7 and excluded terminally differentiated effector memory CD45RA+ cells. The specimen sequenced was naive CD8+ T cells sorted from blood. These receptors were obtained from a woman aged 25 to 39 in good health.

Here the CDR3 reads CASSLVGGPYNEQFF. CDR3 in DNA: TGTGCCAGCAGTTTAGTGGGAGGGCCTTACAATGAGCAGTTCTTC. The chain couples TRBV28 to TRBJ2-1; 7 nucleotides align to TRBD2. Germline V gene data show CDR1 as MDHEN and CDR2 as SYDVKM. V trimming: 2 bases; J trimming: 4 bases; junction bases outside the gene matches: 5. This CDR3 contains 15 residues.

In nucleotides, the CDR3 is TGTGCCAGCAGCCAGTTACTCGGGGGTCACAATGAGCAGTTCTTC. Translated, it gives CASSQLLGGHNEQFF. The rearrangement uses TRBV14 and TRBJ2-1; possible D gene TRBD2, 6 bases. The germline V gene encodes CDR1 SGHDN and CDR2 FVKESK. V lost 3 bases to trimming and J lost 5 bases, with 14 bases between them. This CDR3 contains 15 residues.

The chain has TRBV11-2 and TRBJ2-7, with TRBD2 identical over 8 bases. The length of the CDR3 is 14 residues. V lost 3 bases and J lost 6; bases outside the gene matches: 7. The germline V gene encodes CDR1 SGHAT and CDR2 FQNNGV. Here the CDR3 reads CASSFGAGGGEQYF. The CDR3 bases are TGTGCCAGCAGCTTTGGGGCGGGAGGAGGCGAGCAGTACTTC.

V gene TRBV28 combines with J gene TRBJ1-1; 8 bases align to TRBD1. Germline CDR1 reads MDHEN; CDR2 reads SYDVKM. Germline trimming cut 10 bases from V and 3 bases from J; bases unmatched to any gene: 13. There are 15 residues in the CDR3. The DNA for the CDR3 is TGTGCCATCCGCGGGCAGGGGGCGTGGGACACTGAAGCTTTCTTT. Amino acid sequence: CAIRGQGAWDTEAFF.

The chain is built from TRBV27 and TRBJ1-1; D gene unclear. V was pared by 4 bases and J by 4 bases, with 13 bases between. The CDR3 extends over 14 amino acids. Per germline, CDR1 MNHEY and CDR2 SMNVEV (reference sequence). The CDR3 coding sequence is TGTGCCAGCAGTTCTGGGGTGGTGAGCACTGAAGCTTTCTTT. It is translated as CASSSGVVSTEAFF.

This chain connects TRBV2 to TRBJ1-1; D gene uncertain. Per germline, CDR1 SNHLY and CDR2 FYNNEI. Trimming pared 3 bases from V and 8 bases from J, leaving 7 bases between. The CDR3 contains 11 residues. CDR3: CASSDTGEAFF. The CDR3 DNA is TGTGCCAGCAGTGACACGGGGGAAGCTTTCTTT.

The rearrangement joins TRBV2 to TRBJ2-5, with a weak D call TRBD1 (6 bases). The DNA end is more similar to TRBJ2-7, so the J call may be wrong. Germline V gene lookup returns CDR1 SNHLY and CDR2 FYNNEI. CDR3 length: 14 amino acids. The CDR3 coding sequence is TGTGCCAGCAGTTGGGAACAGGGCTTCTACGAGCAGTACTTC. Protein sequence: CASSWEQGFYEQYF.

V gene TRBV5-6 combines with J gene TRBJ2-1, with D maybe TRBD1 (5 bases). Looked up from germline, CDR1 is SGHDT and CDR2 is YYEEEE. There are 13 residues in the CDR3. V was trimmed by 4 bases and J by 5 bases, leaving 10 bases between them. CDR3 sequence reads: CASSQGVDNEQFF. The CDR3 nucleotides are TGTGCCAGCAGCCAGGGCGTAGACAATGAGCAGTTCTTC.

Remarks on this clone: At the DNA level, this CDR3 is encoded by other sequences in the same sample as well. The rearrangement links TRBV25-1 to TRBJ2-7; no firm D call. Trimming removed 3 bases at V and 3 bases at J, with 9 bases between. Germline CDR1 reads MGHDK; CDR2 reads SYGVNS. The CDR3 loop spans 13 amino acids. In DNA form, the CDR3 reads TGTGCCAGCAGTGAGAGTGGGGTCTACGAGCAGTACTTC. Translation: CASSESGVYEQYF.

The chain couples TRBV28 to TRBJ2-1; 7 bases agree with TRBD1. Germline trimming cut 6 bases from V and 0 bases from J; bases unmatched to any gene: 2. CDR3 size: 14 residues. Germline V gene data show CDR1 as MDHEN and CDR2 as SYDVKM. Here the CDR3 DNA reads TGTGCCAGCAGCTACAGGGGCTCCTACAATGAGCAGTTCTTC. It is translated as CASSYRGSYNEQFF.

The chain combines TRBV27 with TRBJ2-5, with D possibly matching TRBD2 (6 bases). The germline gives CDR1 MNHEY, CDR2 SMNVEV (reference sequence). V lost 4 bases and J lost 5, with 11 bases in between. There are 13 residues in the CDR3. Here the CDR3 DNA reads TGTGCCAGCAGTTCACAGGAGGGGGAGACCCAGTACTTC. Translated, it gives CASSSQEGETQYF.

The chain joins TRBV11-2 to TRBJ2-1; 8 bases agree with TRBD2. With V trimmed by 0 bases and J by 2 bases, 3 bases remained unmatched. Germline CDR1 is SGHAT and CDR2 is FQNNGV. This CDR3 spans 16 amino acids. The CDR3 loop is CASSLEGLGAYNEQFF. The CDR3 nucleotides are TGTGCCAGCAGCTTAGAGGGACTAGGTGCCTACAATGAGCAGTTCTTC. Together with reference TRBV11-2 and TRBJ2-1, the CDR3 gives the full variable domain: EAGVAQSPRYKIIEKRQSVAFWCNPISGHATLYWYQQILGQGPKLLIQFQNNGVVDDSQLPKDRFSAERLKGVDSTLKIQPAKLEDSAVYLCASSLEGLGAYNEQFFGPGTRLTVL.

The chain joins TRBV7-2 to TRBJ1-5; D unresolved. V gave up 7 bases and J gave up 1 base, with 11 bases separating them. The CDR3 extends over 14 amino acids. Germline lookup yields CDR1 SGHTA and CDR2 FQGNSA. In DNA, the CDR3 is TGTGCCAGCACCTTGGGCTTGAGCAATCAGCCCCAGCATTTT. Translation gives CASTLGLSNQPQHF.

The chain joins TRBV28 to TRBJ2-5; 8 bases fit TRBD2. CDR1 is MDHEN, CDR2 SYDVKM, per germline. V lost 6 bases, J lost 1 base, and 7 bases stayed unmatched. The CDR3 is 15 amino acids. The CDR3 is CASSFAGGSQETQYF. The DNA of the CDR3 is TGTGCCAGCAGCTTCGCGGGGGGAAGCCAAGAGACCCAGTACTTC.

This chain links TRBV11-2 with TRBJ2-7, with D possibly called TRBD1 or TRBD2 (5 bases each). Trimming stripped 5 bases from V and 6 bases from J, with 20 bases between. The CDR3 loop spans 15 amino acids. CDR1 and CDR2 from the germline V gene are SGHAT and FQNNGV. This chain's CDR3 is CASSPPLSRGGEQYF. The DNA of the CDR3 is TGTGCCAGCAGCCCCCCTCTTTCGAGGGGTGGCGAGCAGTACTTC.

V and J are TRBV25-1 and TRBJ2-6; D remains unclear. V was shortened by 4 bases and J by 5 bases, with 0 bases between the two germline ends. The CDR3 length is 11 residues. CDR1 is MGHDK and CDR2 is SYGVNS in the germline V gene. DNA for the CDR3: TGTGCCAGCAGTGGGGCCAACGTCCTGACTTTC. Protein: CASSGANVLTF.

The chain joins TRBV19 to TRBJ1-2; TRBD1 aligns across 9 bases. The J segment lost 4 bases and the V segment lost 7 bases, leaving 10 bases of the junction unmatched. The CDR3 is 15 amino acids. Germline V gives CDR1 LNHDA, CDR2 SQIVND (reference sequence). This CDR3 reads CASTPGTGGSYGYTF. The CDR3, as DNA: TGTGCCAGTACTCCCGGTACAGGGGGCTCCTATGGCTACACCTTC.

This clone was picked up one time. J is TRBJ1-3 and V is TRBV10-3; D is unclear. The CDR3 covers 13 residues. Germline CDR1 reads ENHRY; CDR2 reads SYGVKD. V was cut by 0 bases and J by 8 bases, with 8 bases left in between. The CDR3 reads CAISESVLDTIYF. As DNA, the CDR3 is TGTGCCATCAGTGAGTCAGTTTTGGACACCATATATTTT.

This chain joins TRBV27 and TRBJ1-5; D perhaps matches TRBD1 (5 bases). Trimming shortened V by 1 base and J by 2 bases, and 12 bases separated the two germline ends. The CDR3 runs 16 residues. CDR1 is MNHEY, CDR2 SMNVEV, per germline (reference sequence). CDR3 loop: CASSLWGGDRNQPQHF. CDR3 in DNA: TGTGCCAGCAGTTTATGGGGTGGGGACCGCAATCAGCCCCAGCATTTT.

This clone showed up just once. The rearrangement links TRBV2 to TRBJ2-7; 12 bases line up with TRBD2. Germline CDR1 SNHLY, CDR2 FYNNEI. V shed 8 bases and J 9 bases; nucleotides not matched to a gene: 5. The CDR3 extends over 12 amino acids. Here the CDR3 reads CASLAGGPGQYF. The CDR3 DNA follows: TGTGCCAGCCTAGCGGGAGGGCCGGGGCAGTACTTC.